This is a list of T cell receptor beta chains from one sample in a study of blood T cells in healthy people across ages. TCRdb reprocessed the 5' RACE reads with MiXCR, giving one entry per CDR3 protein. The table lists some 1.5 million distinct CDR3 sequences, over 25% of them singletons. The sample taken for sequencing was blood. The receptors were gathered from a woman younger than 45 in good health. Both conserved end residues are part of each CDR3. D genes are given only for firm matches. Not every row has a clone size; where given, it reads once, few, many or a size class.

TRBJ1-2,-,-,TRBV4-3,TGCGCCAGCAGCCAAGACAGGGCGAAAGGCTACACCTTC,CASSQDRAKGYTF
TRBJ2-1,TRBD2,-,TRBV5-1,TGCGCCAGCAGCTTGGGGCCTAGCGGGCCACCAAGCGAGGTGTCCGACAATGAGCAGTTCTTC,CASSLGPSGPPSEVSDNEQFF
TRBJ2-7,-,-,TRBV28,TGTGCCAGCAGTTTACCGGGGCTTAGCTCCTACGAGCAGTACTTC,CASSLPGLSSYEQYF
TRBJ2-3,-,once,TRBV7-2,TGTGCCAGCAGTCCAGAAGCGACAGATATGCAGTATTTT,CASSPEATDMQYF
TRBJ1-1,TRBD1,few,TRBV10-3,TGTGCCATCACGGGACAGGCAAACACTGAAGCTTTCTTT,CAITGQANTEAFF
TRBJ2-3,TRBD2,-,TRBV7-2,TGTGCCAGCAGCCCAGGGACTAGCGGGAGGGGCACAGATACGCAGTATTTT,CASSPGTSGRGTDTQYF
TRBJ1-6,-,few,TRBV4-1,TGCGCCAGCAGCCAAGAAGGTGCTACCCTCCACTTT,CASSQEGATLHF
TRBJ1-1,TRBD1,-,TRBV13,TGTGCCAGCAGCCCCGGCTGGGGACAGGCGAACACTGAAGCTTTCTTT,CASSPGWGQANTEAFF
TRBJ1-2,-,many,TRBV9,TGTGCCAGCAGCCCCCGCTGGGCTCCTAGGTATGGCTACACCTTC,CASSPRWAPRYGYTF
TRBJ2-5,-,-,TRBV7-9,TGTGCCAGCAGATCTGGGGCTATACAGACCCAGTACTTC,CASRSGAIQTQYF
TRBJ1-1,TRBD1,-,TRBV30,TGTGCCTGGAACCCGTCCAGGGGGACTGAAGCTTTCTTT,CAWNPSRGTEAFF
TRBJ1-5,-,-,TRBV7-9,TGTGCCAGCAGATCTCAGGGGACGGATCAGCCCCAGCATTTT,CASRSQGTDQPQHF
TRBJ2-1,TRBD2,-,TRBV20-1,TGCAGTGCTGACAGGACTAGCGGAGGTGAGCAGTTCTTC,CSADRTSGGEQFF
TRBJ2-1,TRBD2,-,TRBV20-1,TGCAGTGCTGGGGGGACTAGCGGTTACAATGAGCAGTTCTTC,CSAGGTSGYNEQFF
TRBJ2-7,-,few,TRBV20-1,TGCAGTGCTAGAGGAGCTGCGGGGGCCGCCCTCTCCTACGAGCAGTACTTC,CSARGAAGAALSYEQYF
TRBJ2-3,-,many,TRBV7-2,TGTGCCAGCAGTTCGAGGCAGGGGCGCACAGATACGCAGTATTTT,CASSSRQGRTDTQYF
TRBJ2-2,TRBD2,-,TRBV5-1,TGCGCCAGCAGATGGGGCCTAGCGGGAGGTAAAACCGGGGAGCTGTTTTTT,CASRWGLAGGKTGELFF
TRBJ2-3,-,many,TRBV24-1,TGTGCCACCAGTCAAGGTCGAGGCACAGATACGCAGTATTTT,CATSQGRGTDTQYF
TRBJ2-3,TRBD1,-,TRBV20-1,TGCAGTGCTCCTGACAGGGGGTACACAGATACGCAGTATTTT,CSAPDRGYTDTQYF